This T cell receptor beta chain was identified in a study of glioma-infiltrating T cells. Study information: Target coverage was about 4- to 11-fold for 950,000 to 1,000,000 blood T cells. Overall study results and limits: Tissue-blood divergence was below expectation in non-neoplastic patients, above in gliomas. A blood CDR3 motif signature was depleted in highly divergent patients.

Per germline, CDR1 MNHNS and CDR2 SASEGT. Trimming removed 5 bases from V and 4 bases from J, with 11 bases in between. The CDR3 runs 14 residues. Worth noting for this clonotype: Its antigen remains unknown.

TCR alpha and beta CDR3 regions were amplified from RNA using iRepertoire nested multiplex PCR. TCRdb ran MiXCR on the multiplex PCR reads and lists one entry per CDR3 protein. The data hold 300,000 to 400,000 distinct CDR3 sequences, with less than 50% observed a single time. The sample comprised glioma tissue, nonneoplastic brain tissue, or PBMCs (not recorded which). The TCR sequence derives from a human donor with low-grade glioma or glioblastoma, undergoing nonglioma brain surgery, or in good health (not recorded which). The chain uses TRBV6-1 and TRBJ2-2; tentatively, D is TRBD2 (6 bases). In DNA, the CDR3 is TGTGCCAGCAGTATACTAGCAGCCACCGGGGAGCTGTTTTTT. The encoded protein is CASSILAATGELFF.